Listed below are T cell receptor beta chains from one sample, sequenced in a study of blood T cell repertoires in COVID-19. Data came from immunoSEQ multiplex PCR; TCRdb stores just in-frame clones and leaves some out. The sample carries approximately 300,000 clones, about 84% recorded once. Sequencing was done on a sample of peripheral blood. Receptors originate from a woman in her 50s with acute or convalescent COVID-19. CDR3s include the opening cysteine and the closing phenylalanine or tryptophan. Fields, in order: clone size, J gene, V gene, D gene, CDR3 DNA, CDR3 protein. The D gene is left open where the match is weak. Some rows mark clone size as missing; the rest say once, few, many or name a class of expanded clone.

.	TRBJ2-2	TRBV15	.	TGTGCCACCAGCAGAGATGGGAGTGGCGGGGAGCTGTTTTTT	CATSRDGSGGELFF
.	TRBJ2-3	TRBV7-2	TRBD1	TGTGCCAGCAGCCAACAGGGGCTTCGCACAGATACGCAGTATTTT	CASSQQGLRTDTQYF
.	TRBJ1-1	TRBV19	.	TGTGCCAGTAGTATCAGGGCTAGAACTGAAGCTTTCTTT	CASSIRARTEAFF
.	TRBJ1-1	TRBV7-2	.	TGTGCCAGCAGCTTAGATGGAGGGGCAATCGGCACTGAAGCTTTCTTT	CASSLDGGAIGTEAFF
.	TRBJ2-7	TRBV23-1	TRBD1	TGCGCCAGCAGTCAAGGGGGACAGACCTACGAGCAGTACTTC	CASSQGGQTYEQYF
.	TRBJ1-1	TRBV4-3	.	TGCGCCAGCAGCCACCTTGAGGGAAGTCGAGCTTTCTTT	CASSHLEGSRAFF
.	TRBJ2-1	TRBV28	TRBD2	TGTGCCAGCAGTTTCTCATTGTGGCTAGCGGTCGATGAGCAGTTCTTC	CASSFSLWLAVDEQFF
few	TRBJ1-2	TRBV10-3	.	TGTGCCATCACCGCGGGTGGGGGGTTAAAGGATGGCTACACCTTC	CAITAGGGLKDGYTF
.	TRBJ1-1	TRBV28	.	TGTGCCAGCAGTTTAGCAGGGGTAGGCACTGAAGCTTTCTTT	CASSLAGVGTEAFF
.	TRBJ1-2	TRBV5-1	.	TGCGCCAGCAGCGAAGACAGCTATGGCTACACCTTC	CASSEDSYGYTF
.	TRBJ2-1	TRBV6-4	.	TGTGCCCCTTTTCGGGCACTAGTGGAAAATGAGCAGTTCTTC	CAPFRALVENEQFF
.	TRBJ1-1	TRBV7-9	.	TGTGCCAGCAGCTTAGCCCAGGGGATGAACACTGAAGCTTTCTTT	CASSLAQGMNTEAFF
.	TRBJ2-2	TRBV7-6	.	TGTGCCAGCAGCCCTGGGGGAGGGGGAAGCACCGGGGAGCTGTTTTTT	CASSPGGGGSTGELFF
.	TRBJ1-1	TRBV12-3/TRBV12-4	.	TGTGCCAGCAGTTTTTTGGGCAGCAATGAAGCTTTCTTT	CASSFLGSNEAFF
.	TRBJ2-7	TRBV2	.	TGTGCCAGCAGGGGGCAGGGGAACGAGCAGTACTTC	CASRGQGNEQYF
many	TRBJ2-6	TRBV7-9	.	TGTGCCAGCAGCCCGACAGTCTCTGGGGCCAACGTCCTGACTTTC	CASSPTVSGANVLTF
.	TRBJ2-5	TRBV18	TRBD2	TGTGCCAGCTCACCAACTAGCGGGGAAGAGACCCAGTACTTC	CASSPTSGEETQYF
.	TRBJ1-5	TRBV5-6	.	TGTGCCAGCAGCTTGTGGCAGGAGGGACAGCCCCAGCATTTT	CASSLWQEGQPQHF
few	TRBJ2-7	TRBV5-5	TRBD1	TGTGCCAGCAGCGACTGGACAGGGGCGGCCGAGCAGTACTTC	CASSDWTGAAEQYF
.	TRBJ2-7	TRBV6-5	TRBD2	TGTGCCAGCAGTACTCTAGCGGCTATCTACGAGCAGTACTTC	CASSTLAAIYEQYF
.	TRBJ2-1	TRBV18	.	TGTGCCAGCTCACCAGGGCAGGGCTCCTACAATGAGCAGTTCTTC	CASSPGQGSYNEQFF
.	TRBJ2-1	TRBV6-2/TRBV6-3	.	TGTGCCAGCAGTTACTCTCCTTACAATGAGCAGTTCTTC	CASSYSPYNEQFF
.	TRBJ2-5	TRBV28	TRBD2	TGTGCCAGCAGTTTCCCGGGACTAGCGGGAGGTCAGGAGACCCAGTACTTC	CASSFPGLAGGQETQYF
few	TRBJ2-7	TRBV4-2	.	TGTGCCAGCAGCCAAGGTCCCGGGGGTGGAGGAGAGCAGTACTTC	CASSQGPGGGGEQYF
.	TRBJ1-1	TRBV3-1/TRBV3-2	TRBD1	TGTGCCAGCAGCGGGCGGCAGGGGGGTGACACTGAAGCTTTCTTT	CASSGRQGGDTEAFF
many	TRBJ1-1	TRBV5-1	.	TGCGCCAGCAGCTTGGCCCCGGGGTCGGAAACTGAAGCTTTCTTT	CASSLAPGSETEAFF
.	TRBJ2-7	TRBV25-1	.	TGTGCCAGCAGTGGGCCCTACGAGCAGTACTTC	CASSGPYEQYF
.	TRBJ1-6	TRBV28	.	TGTGCCAGCAGTAAAGGGGGACCCGGGGTTTATAATTCACCCCTCCACTTT	CASSKGGPGVYNSPLHF
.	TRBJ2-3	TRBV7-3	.	TGTGCCAGCAGCTTAACCGGGAGCAGATACACAGATACGCAGTATTTT	CASSLTGSRYTDTQYF
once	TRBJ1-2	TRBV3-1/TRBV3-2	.	TGTGCCAGCAGTCCTTACGGGGGGAGCTATGGCTACACCTTC	CASSPYGGSYGYTF
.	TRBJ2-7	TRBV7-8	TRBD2	TGTGCCAGCAGCTTAGGACTAGCGGGGAACTACGAGCAGTACTTC	CASSLGLAGNYEQYF
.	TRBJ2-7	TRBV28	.	TGTGCCAGCAGTTTATTGGGAGGTCGTTCTTCCTACGAGCAGTACTTC	CASSLLGGRSSYEQYF
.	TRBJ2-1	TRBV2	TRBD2	TGTGCCAGCAGAGGGACTAGCGGCAGCAATGAGCAGTTCTTC	CASRGTSGSNEQFF
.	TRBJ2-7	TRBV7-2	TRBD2	TGTGCCAGCAGCCTAGCGGGAGTTGAGCAGTACTTC	CASSLAGVEQYF
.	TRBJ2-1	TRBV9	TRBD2	TGTGCCAGCAGCGCCCATAGCGGGGGGTACAATGAGCAGTTCTTC	CASSAHSGGYNEQFF
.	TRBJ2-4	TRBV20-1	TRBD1	TGCAGTGCTAGTAATCCCGGGACAGGTCTAGCCAAAAACATTCAGTACTTC	CSASNPGTGLAKNIQYF
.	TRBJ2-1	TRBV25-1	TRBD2	TGTGCCAGCAGTGAAGCTAGCGGGAGAGGTTCCTACAATGAGCAGTTCTTC	CASSEASGRGSYNEQFF
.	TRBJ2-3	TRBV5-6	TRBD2	TGTGCCAGCAGCTTGTCACCCGGGGGGTTAGGGGATACGCAGTATTTT	CASSLSPGGLGDTQYF
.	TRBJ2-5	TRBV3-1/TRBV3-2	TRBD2	TGTGCCAGCAGCCAAGGGCCTAGCGGGAGCGAGACCCAGTACTTC	CASSQGPSGSETQYF
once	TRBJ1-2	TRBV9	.	TGTGCCAGCAGCGTAAGAGGTGTTCCCGAGGGGGATGGCTACACCTTC	CASSVRGVPEGDGYTF
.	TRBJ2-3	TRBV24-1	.	TGTGCCACCAGTGACACGACAGGTCCCATCACAGATACGCAGTATTTT	CATSDTTGPITDTQYF
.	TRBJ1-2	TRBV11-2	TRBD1	TGTGCCAGCAGCATGGGACAGGGGGCCTATGGCTACACCTTC	CASSMGQGAYGYTF
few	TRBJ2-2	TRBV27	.	TGTGCCAGCAGTTTATCCCTCTCTTATGTCGGGGAGCTGTTTTTT	CASSLSLSYVGELFF
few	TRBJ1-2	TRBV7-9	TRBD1	TGTGCCAGCAGCTTATCAGGGGGAGCATTTGGCTACACCTTC	CASSLSGGAFGYTF
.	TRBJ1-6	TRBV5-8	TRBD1	TGTGCCAGCAGCTTAACAGGGGGGACCCTCCACTTT	CASSLTGGTLHF
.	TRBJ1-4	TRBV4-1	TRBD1	TGCGCCAGCAGCCAAGATGGGACAGATGAAAAACTGTTTTTT	CASSQDGTDEKLFF
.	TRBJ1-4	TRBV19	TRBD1	TGTGCCAGTAGGGGTAGGGGGCTGGATGAAAAACTGTTTTTT	CASRGRGLDEKLFF
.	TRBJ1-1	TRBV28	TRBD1	TGTGCCAGCACCTCGACAGGGGGAGCTTTCTTT	CASTSTGGAFF
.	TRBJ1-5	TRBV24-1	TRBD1	TGTGCCACCAGTGATCGGACAGGGCCAAGTCAGCCCCAGCATTTT	CATSDRTGPSQPQHF
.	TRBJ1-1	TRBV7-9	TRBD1	TGTGCCAGCAGCGCGGGACAGTTAGTCACTGAAGCTTTCTTT	CASSAGQLVTEAFF
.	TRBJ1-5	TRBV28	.	TGTGCCAGCACCCAGGGTGCCCGTCAGCCCCAGCATTTT	CASTQGARQPQHF
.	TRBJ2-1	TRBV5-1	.	TGCGCCAGCAGCACGGGGGCGGGAGTCGCCTACAATGAGCAGTTCTTC	CASSTGAGVAYNEQFF
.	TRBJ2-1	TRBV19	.	TGTGCCAGTAGTCGGACTTCTACCTCCTACAATGAGCAGTTCTTC	CASSRTSTSYNEQFF
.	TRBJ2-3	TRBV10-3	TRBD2	TGTGCCATCAGAGGTGGGGGTCCAGCGGGAAGGACAGATACGCAGTATTTT	CAIRGGGPAGRTDTQYF
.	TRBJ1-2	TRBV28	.	TGTGCCAGCAGTTCTATAATCAGGGGATGGGGCTATGGCTACACCTTC	CASSSIIRGWGYGYTF
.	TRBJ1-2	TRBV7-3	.	TGTGCCAGCAGCTCCCGGAGGGGAAACTATGGCTACACCTTC	CASSSRRGNYGYTF